This T cell receptor (beta chain) was sequenced during a study of blood T cell repertoires in COVID-19. Study at large: Samples representing acute and convalescent COVID-19 were sourced from the United States, Italy and Spain. PBMCs, B-cell-depleted T cells, or T cells were the source of the cDNA or gDNA that made up the material.

Original analysis: Cell counts per sample came from amplifying reference gene primers. Profiling relied on immunoSEQ multiplex PCR, and the TCRdb table lists in-frame clones only, not all of them. V and J calls plus clone size are reproduced from that table; the DNA served to infer D and trimming. The sample contains approximately 230,000 clones, 80% to 90% of which appear only once. V shed 3 bases and J shed 4 bases, with 13 bases lying between them. The V gene's germline CDR1 is DFQATT and CDR2 SNEGSKA (reference sequence). There are 15 residues in the CDR3. The material sequenced was peripheral blood. This clonotype was obtained from a man older than 75 with acute or convalescent COVID-19. The V and J genes are TRBV20-1 and TRBJ1-6; perhaps TRBD1 as D (6 bases). DNA for the CDR3: TGCAGTGCTAGTCAAGCGCAGGGGTATAATTCACCCCTCCACTTT. It translates to CSASQAQGYNSPLHF.